These 28 T cell receptor beta chains originate from one sample sequenced in a study of cytomegalovirus exposure and HLA in healthy donors. PCR employed 60 Vbeta and 13 Jbeta primers. The data were produced by immunoSEQ multiplex PCR, yet TCRdb's version contains in-frame clones alone and is incomplete. The sample has some 150,000 clones; 50% to 75% are singletons. Sequencing input: PBMCs. The receptor set was obtained from a woman aged 40 to 55 in good health and CMV-seronegative.

This chain joins TRBV27 and TRBJ1-1; D is possibly TRBD1 (5 bases). V was trimmed by 5 bases and J by 1 base, leaving 11 bases between them. Germline V CDR1 and CDR2: MNHEY, SMNVEV (reference sequence). The CDR3 has 14 residues. CDR3 sequence (DNA): TGTGCCAGCAGTCCCGGGACTGCGAACACTGAAGCTTTCTTT. Its translation: CASSPGTANTEAFF.

The CDR3 sequence: CASSLNLNSNQPQHF. The CDR3 coding sequence is TGCGCCAGCAGCTTGAATTTAAATAGCAATCAGCCCCAGCATTTT. The rearrangement joins TRBV5-1 to TRBJ1-5; D gene uncertain. The ends were cut back, 1 base at V and 0 bases at J, with 8 bases in the middle. CDR3 size: 15 residues. Germline CDR1 and CDR2: SGHRS and YFSETQ.

This chain connects TRBV11-2 to TRBJ1-1; no firm D call. Germline V gene data show CDR1 as SGHAT and CDR2 as FQNNGV. With 3 bases removed from V and 8 bases from J, the gap between germline ends came to 16 bases. The CDR3 contains 14 residues. The chain's CDR3 is CASSFHGSPTEAFF. CDR3 coding DNA: TGTGCCAGCAGCTTCCATGGGAGCCCGACCGAAGCTTTCTTT.

There are a few counts of this clone. The CDR3 region has the DNA TGTGCCAGCAGAGGCGGGGCTAGCACAGATACGCAGTATTTT. Encoded protein: CASRGGASTDTQYF. The genes are TRBV6-6 and TRBJ2-3; TRBD2 might be the D (6 bases). Trimming took 6 bases from V and 0 from J, leaving 10 bases between them. From germline, CDR1 is MNHNY and CDR2 SVGAGI (reference sequence). CDR3 length: 14 amino acids.

A few counts support this clone. This chain joins TRBV28 and TRBJ1-2, with 7 bases identical to TRBD1. The CDR3 totals 15 residues. J gave up 4 bases and V 1 base, and 6 bases lay outside the gene matches. Germline V gene sequence: CDR1 MDHEN, CDR2 SYDVKM. CDR3 coding DNA: TGTGCCAGCAGTTTATCCCCCGGACAGGTCTATGGCTACACCTTC. It yields the protein CASSLSPGQVYGYTF.

The CDR3 here is CASSLFGQSFVNTEAFF. The CDR3 DNA reads as TGTGCCAGCAGTTTATTCGGACAGAGTTTTGTGAACACTGAAGCTTTCTTT. This sequence joins TRBV27 and TRBJ1-1; D perhaps matches TRBD1 (6 bases). The V end lost 1 base, the J end lost 0 bases, and 15 bases lay between the germline ends. The CDR3 is made up of 17 amino acids. Germline assignment: CDR1 MNHEY and CDR2 SMNVEV (reference sequence).

This clone has only one observation. The chain is built from TRBV6-1 and TRBJ2-1, with a weak D call TRBD1 (5 bases). V lost 4 bases and J 3 bases, leaving 10 bases between the germline ends. This CDR3 region has 14 residues. The V gene's germline CDR1 is MNHNS and CDR2 SASEGT. The CDR3 protein is CASSARTLYNEQFF. CDR3 coding DNA: TGTGCCAGCAGTGCCCGGACACTCTACAATGAGCAGTTCTTC.

This sequence joins TRBV19 and TRBJ1-4; 7 nucleotides agree with TRBD1. This CDR3 is built from 15 residues. CDR1 is LNHDA, CDR2 SQIVND, per germline (reference sequence). Losses at the gene ends were 3 bases for V and 2 bases for J; bases not matched to a gene: 3. The CDR3 region has the DNA TGTGCCAGTAGTATCTCACAGGGGACTAATGAAAAACTGTTTTTT. This codes for CASSISQGTNEKLFF.

The rearrangement joins TRBV2 to TRBJ1-5; 8 bases are a match to TRBD1. The CDR3 is 15 residues long. Germline assignment: CDR1 SNHLY and CDR2 FYNNEI. The V segment lost 3 bases and the J segment 3 bases; nucleotides outside the gene matches: 4. CDR3 sequence (DNA): TGTGCCAGCAGTGACGACAGGGGTGCCAATCAGCCCCAGCATTTT. It encodes CASSDDRGANQPQHF.

DNA for the CDR3: TGTGCCACCAGCAGAGATCTCAACATTGGCGCTTTCTTT. Amino acids: CATSRDLNIGAFF. The chain couples TRBV15 to TRBJ1-1; D is unresolved. The germline V and J ends were trimmed by 0 bases and 11 bases, with 13 bases remaining between them. Germline V gene lookup returns CDR1 LNHNV and CDR2 YYDKDF (reference sequence). The CDR3 covers 13 residues.

The chain has TRBV19 and TRBJ1-2; 9 bases are shared with TRBD1. Germline assignment: CDR1 LNHDA and CDR2 SQIVND (reference sequence). This CDR3 contains 17 residues. V lost 6 bases, J lost 2 bases, and 13 bases stayed unmatched. In DNA form, the CDR3 reads TGTGCCAGTAGCGATATCTCTACAGGGGGCCCAAACTATGGCTACACCTTC. Translation gives CASSDISTGGPNYGYTF.

V gene TRBV5-1 combines with J gene TRBJ1-1; tentatively, D is TRBD1 (5 bases). V lost 1 base, J lost 5 bases, and 9 bases lay in between. The CDR3 is 13 amino acids. Looked up from germline, CDR1 is SGHRS and CDR2 is YFSETQ. CDR3 protein: CASSLQGGTEAFF. The CDR3 DNA follows: TGCGCCAGCAGCTTGCAGGGAGGGACTGAAGCTTTCTTT.

The chain uses TRBV28 and TRBJ1-2, with 9 bases lining up with TRBD1. Germline values: CDR1 MDHEN, CDR2 SYDVKM. This CDR3 spans 17 amino acids. Trimming cost V 3 bases and J 8 bases; bases outside gene matches: 16. CDR3 amino acids: CASSLPSGTGPTGGYTF. As DNA, the CDR3 is TGTGCCAGCAGTTTGCCCTCCGGGACAGGGCCAACGGGGGGCTACACCTTC.

The chain couples TRBV4-1 to TRBJ2-3; 7 nucleotides match TRBD2. The germline V gene encodes CDR1 MGHRA and CDR2 YSYEKL. The J segment lost 2 bases and the V segment lost 2 bases, leaving 10 bases of the junction unmatched. The CDR3 is made up of 17 amino acids. The CDR3 region has the DNA TGCGCCAGCAGCCAAAATGGGGGGGGTCGTTCCACAGATACGCAGTATTTT. This sequence encodes CASSQNGGGRSTDTQYF.

The V gene is TRBV2, the J gene TRBJ2-1; TRBD2 agrees at 12 bases. CDR3 length: 16 residues. Trimming cost V 2 bases and J 8 bases; bases outside gene matches: 7. Germline CDR1 reads SNHLY; CDR2 reads FYNNEI. CDR3 residues: CASSEFLLAGGHEQFF. DNA of the CDR3: TGTGCCAGCAGTGAATTCTTACTAGCGGGGGGTCATGAGCAGTTCTTC.

The chain couples TRBV5-1 to TRBJ2-3; TRBD1 matches at 7 bases. CDR3 length: 14 amino acids. With V trimmed by 4 bases and J by 2 bases, 4 bases remained unmatched. The germline CDR1 and CDR2 sequences are SGHRS and YFSETQ. This CDR3 is CASSPGQNTDTQYF. CDR3 DNA: TGCGCCAGCAGCCCGGGACAGAACACAGATACGCAGTATTTT.

The genes are TRBV28 and TRBJ2-1; 8 bases agree with TRBD1. The V gene end was trimmed by 6 bases and the J gene end by 3 bases; junction bases not matched to a gene: 13. CDR3 size: 17 residues. CDR1 is MDHEN and CDR2 is SYDVKM in the germline V gene. CDR3 protein: CASSLPPGQAIYNEQFF. In nucleotides, the CDR3 is TGTGCCAGCAGCCTACCGCCGGGACAGGCCATCTACAATGAGCAGTTCTTC.

CDR3 in DNA: TGTGCCAGCAGGGGCCCGACCGGGGAGCTGTTTTTT. Protein sequence: CASRGPTGELFF. The chain couples TRBV2 to TRBJ2-2; D is undetermined. The CDR3 runs to 12 residues. Trimming removed 6 bases at V and 5 bases at J, with 7 bases between. Germline V CDR1 and CDR2: SNHLY, FYNNEI.

The CDR3 loop is CASSSPLPGRGYTF. In DNA form, the CDR3 reads TGTGCCAGCAGCTCCCCCCTTCCCGGGAGGGGCTACACCTTC. The chain joins TRBV7-8 to TRBJ1-2; D not resolved. Trimming stripped 4 bases from V and 8 bases from J, with 17 bases between. The CDR3 totals 14 residues. Looked up from germline, CDR1 is SGHVS and CDR2 is FQNEAQ.

This rearrangement joins TRBV6-6 to TRBJ2-2; TRBD2 is a possible D gene (6 bases). V gave up 0 bases and J gave up 8 bases, with 13 bases separating them. CDR1 is MNHNY, CDR2 SVGAGI, per germline (reference sequence). The length of the CDR3 is 15 residues. The CDR3 sequence is CASSYSDGGVGELFF. CDR3 nucleotide sequence: TGTGCCAGCAGTTACTCCGACGGGGGTGTGGGGGAGCTGTTTTTT.

The count of this clone is one. The rearrangement joins TRBV5-1 to TRBJ1-4, with 8 bases that match TRBD1. This CDR3 is 14 amino acids long. V lost 4 bases to trimming and J lost 13 bases; unmatched junction nucleotides: 12. Germline loops: CDR1 SGHRS, CDR2 YFSETQ. CDR3 residues: CASSPGQGGRLLFF. The CDR3 DNA is TGCGCCAGCAGCCCTGGACAGGGAGGAAGATTACTGTTTTTT.

The J gene is TRBJ2-5, the V gene TRBV28, with TRBD2 matching over 8 bases. V lost 3 bases to trimming and J lost 7 bases; unmatched junction nucleotides: 4. In germline, CDR1 is MDHEN, CDR2 SYDVKM. The CDR3 is made up of 13 amino acids. The DNA for the CDR3 is TGTGCCAGCAGTTTTAGCGGGGAGGGGACCCAGTACTTC. This sequence encodes CASSFSGEGTQYF. Complete variable domain (other parts from reference TRBV28 and TRBJ2-5): DVKVTQSSRYLVKRTGEKVFLECVQDMDHENMFWYRQDPGLGLRLIYFSYDVKMKEKGDIPEGYSVSREKKERFSLILESASTNQTSMYLCASSFSGEGTQYFGPGTRLLVL.

The chain's CDR3 is CASSKTVVPNYGYTF. The CDR3 bases are TGCGCCAGCAGCAAAACAGTAGTCCCTAACTATGGCTACACCTTC. This chain links TRBV4-1 with TRBJ1-2; no clear D gene. This CDR3 is 15 amino acids long. Trimming stripped 5 bases from V and 0 bases from J, with 13 bases between. Germline V gene lookup returns CDR1 MGHRA and CDR2 YSYEKL.

The chain links TRBV7-3 to TRBJ2-1, with D maybe TRBD1 (6 bases). The CDR3 totals 14 residues. CDR1 SGHTA and CDR2 FQGTGA come from the germline V gene. Trimming cost V 2 bases and J 6 bases, with 11 bases left between them. The CDR3 loop reads CASSLDRQANEQFF. CDR3 coding DNA: TGTGCCAGCAGCTTAGACAGACAGGCCAATGAGCAGTTCTTC.

The genes are TRBV6-6 and TRBJ2-5, with 12 bases that match TRBD2. CDR1 and CDR2 from the germline V gene are MNHNY and SVGAGI (reference sequence). The CDR3 spans 15 residues. The V segment lost 8 bases and the J segment 7 bases; nucleotides outside the gene matches: 11. CDR3 sequence: CASALSSGGAGTQYF. The CDR3 DNA sequence: TGTGCCAGCGCCCTTTCTAGCGGGGGGGCCGGGACCCAGTACTTC.

The gene calls are TRBV11-1 and TRBJ2-3; D not certain. Deletions cut 6 bases from V and 3 bases from J, with 7 bases between. The germline CDR1 and CDR2 sequences are SGHAT and FQDESV (reference sequence). The CDR3 length is 12 residues. In DNA form, the CDR3 reads TGTGCCAGCAGTTCCCTAACAGATACGCAGTATTTT. Translating it yields CASSSLTDTQYF.

This chain links TRBV7-6 with TRBJ2-1; 9 bases map to TRBD2. The CDR3 has 15 amino acids. V shed 5 bases and J 7 bases; nucleotides not matched to a gene: 9. Germline V CDR1 and CDR2: SGHVS, FNYEAQ. Here the CDR3 reads CASSPFPSGVNEQFF. The CDR3 DNA reads as TGTGCCAGCAGCCCCTTCCCTAGCGGGGTGAATGAGCAGTTCTTC.

V gene TRBV21-1 combines with J gene TRBJ1-1; no check of the table's D call, TRBD1, against the DNA was made. TRBV21-1 is classified as a pseudogene. The CDR3 is 15 residues long. The CDR3 DNA follows: TGTGCCAGCAGCAAAGTAGGACACCGGAACACTGAAGCTTTCTTT. It encodes CASSKVGHRNTEAFF.